The clone carrying this T cell receptor (beta chain) has just a few counts. Its matching antigen is unknown. This specimen comes from a study of T cells in Graves' hyperthyroidism and ophthalmopathy. CDR1 is SQVTM and CDR2 is ANQGSEA in the germline V gene. CDR3 length equals 15 residues. V trimming: 3 bases; J trimming: 7 bases; junction bases outside the gene matches: 6. Amplified TCR beta CDR3 regions came from RNA transcripts. First-round RT-PCR targeting the TCR CDR3 was performed with the HTBI primer set. TCRdb re-called the multiplex PCR reads through MiXCR, storing one row per CDR3 protein. This sample has fewer than 650,000 distinct CDR3 sequences, with more than 13% found just once. Study conclusions and caveats: Clonotypes that were expanded in thyroid above 0.001 mostly appeared in blood too.

This sequence originates from a woman younger than 35 with Graves' ophthalmopathy. Sequencing was performed on blood. The V and J genes are TRBV29-1 and TRBJ2-1; 13 bases align to TRBD2. The chain's CDR3 is CSVDTGTSGDNEQFF. In nucleotides, the CDR3 is TGCAGCGTTGATACAGGGACTAGCGGGGATAATGAGCAGTTCTTC.